These T cell receptor beta chains were read from a single sample in a study of beta chain features in type 1 diabetes. Profiling relied on immunoSEQ multiplex PCR, and the TCRdb table lists in-frame clones only, not all of them. The table records 360,000 or so clones, 15% to 20% of them present only once. Sequencing was done on a sample of naive CD4+ T cells from blood. The receptors were gathered from a woman aged 18-29 years in good health. Each CDR3 is given with its conserved first and last residue. D genes are given only for firm matches. The listing skips clone size in some rows; elsewhere it reads once, few, many or a size class.

CDR3 protein	CDR3 DNA	clone size	J gene	D gene	V gene
CASSIGGQGNTEAFF	TGTGCCAGTAGTATTGGCGGACAGGGGAACACTGAAGCTTTCTTT	NA	TRBJ1-1	TRBD1	TRBV19
CASRTAGYEQYF	TGTGCCAGCAGGACAGCAGGTTACGAGCAGTACTTC	NA	TRBJ2-7	NA	TRBV2
CASSLGTDPSPLHF	TGTGCCAGCAGTTTGGGGACAGACCCTTCACCCCTCCACTTT	NA	TRBJ1-6	TRBD1	TRBV2
CASSPLGAGGSYNEQFF	TGTGCCAGCTCCCCTCTCGGAGCGGGAGGCTCCTACAATGAGCAGTTCTTC	NA	TRBJ2-1	TRBD2	TRBV18
CASSSDRGNQPQHF	TGTGCCAGCAGTTCGGACAGAGGCAATCAGCCCCAGCATTTT	NA	TRBJ1-5	NA	TRBV2
CASRPPGLEGDTQYF	TGTGCCAGCAGACCTCCGGGACTAGAGGGAGATACGCAGTATTTT	few	TRBJ2-3	TRBD2	TRBV7-2
CSAGQGKNIQYF	TGCAGCGCAGGACAGGGGAAAAACATTCAGTACTTC	few	TRBJ2-4	TRBD1	TRBV29-1
CASSVRGGTDTQYF	TGTGCCAGCAGTGTGCGGGGGGGCACAGATACGCAGTATTTT	NA	TRBJ2-3	TRBD2	TRBV2
CSVATGEAFF	TGCAGCGTTGCGACCGGGGAAGCTTTCTTT	NA	TRBJ1-1	NA	TRBV29-1
CASSFRFCNGGTYEQYF	TGTGCCAGCAGCTTTCGATTTTGTAACGGGGGTACCTACGAGCAGTACTTC	few	TRBJ2-7	NA	TRBV7-4
CASSLGTGAHSPLHF	TGCGCCAGCAGCTTGGGGACAGGTGCTCATTCACCCCTCCACTTT	few	TRBJ1-6	TRBD1	TRBV5-1
CASGQGPNYGYTF	TGTGCCAGCGGCCAGGGGCCTAACTATGGCTACACCTTC	few	TRBJ1-2	NA	TRBV6-6
CASSVAPQGGETQYF	TGTGCCAGCAGCGTAGCCCCCCAGGGGGGAGAGACCCAGTACTTC	NA	TRBJ2-5	NA	TRBV9
CASSSQGAYTQYF	TGTGCCAGCAGCTCACAGGGGGCCTATACGCAGTATTTT	NA	TRBJ2-3	TRBD1	TRBV5-4
CASSTGQNTGELFF	TGTGCCAGCAGCACGGGACAGAACACCGGGGAGCTGTTTTTT	few	TRBJ2-2	NA	TRBV9
CASSETGGWSDGQPQHF	TGTGCCAGCAGTGAAACAGGGGGATGGTCCGATGGTCAGCCCCAGCATTTT	few	TRBJ1-5	TRBD1	TRBV6-1
CAWSVGGTMNTEAFF	TGTGCCTGGAGTGTTGGGGGCACAATGAACACTGAAGCTTTCTTT	few	TRBJ1-1	NA	TRBV30
CASSLADTGELFF	TGCGCCAGCAGCTTGGCTGACACCGGGGAGCTGTTTTTT	NA	TRBJ2-2	NA	TRBV5-1
CASSPLAGVYEQYF	TGTGCCAGCAGCCCTTTGGCGGGCGTTTACGAGCAGTACTTC	few	TRBJ2-7	NA	TRBV7-6
CASSFQGGNTEAFF	TGTGCCAGCAGCTTTCAAGGGGGGAACACTGAAGCTTTCTTT	NA	TRBJ1-1	NA	TRBV7-3
CASSHGNIGGAYRELFF	TGCGCCAGCAGCCATGGCAATATTGGCGGGGCCTACCGGGAGCTGTTTTTT	few	TRBJ2-2	NA	TRBV4-3
CAISDQGGQPQHF	TGTGCCATCAGTGACCAGGGAGGTCAGCCCCAGCATTTT	few	TRBJ1-5	NA	TRBV10-3
CAWSPQGQEPWEQYF	TGTGCCTGGAGTCCACAGGGGCAGGAGCCCTGGGAGCAGTACTTC	few	TRBJ2-7	TRBD1	TRBV30
CASSQSIRGLTEAFF	TGCGCCAGCAGTCAATCAATCAGGGGGCTCACTGAAGCTTTCTTT	NA	TRBJ1-1	TRBD1	TRBV23-1
CASSRLGTEGNYGYTF	TGTGCCAGCAGCCGCCTCGGGACTGAGGGAAACTATGGCTACACCTTC	few	TRBJ1-2	NA	TRBV4-2
CASSLAGGDNSEQFF	TGTGCCAGCAGCCTAGCGGGAGGGGACAACAGTGAGCAGTTCTTC	NA	TRBJ2-1	TRBD2	TRBV5-4
CASSRALAGTSSYNEQFF	TGTGCCAGCAGCCGCGCCCTAGCGGGTACCAGCTCCTACAATGAGCAGTTCTTC	NA	TRBJ2-1	TRBD2	TRBV7-9
CASSVGQDNGYTF	TGCGCCAGCAGCGTGGGACAGGACAATGGCTACACCTTC	NA	TRBJ1-2	TRBD1	TRBV5-1
CASSLGGEDVDEQFF	TGCGCCAGCAGCTTGGGGGGCGAAGATGTGGATGAGCAGTTCTTC	few	TRBJ2-1	NA	TRBV5-1
CASSFGDRGTETQYF	TGCGCCAGCAGCTTCGGGGACAGGGGTACGGAGACCCAGTACTTC	few	TRBJ2-5	TRBD1	TRBV5-1
CASSPGGAEAFF	TGTGCCAGCAGCCCGGGGGGCGCTGAAGCTTTCTTT	NA	TRBJ1-1	NA	TRBV7-9
CASSGAGEQYF	TGCGCCAGCAGCGGGGCTGGGGAGCAGTACTTC	few	TRBJ2-7	NA	TRBV5-1
CAWSATTTGSLNGQFF	TGTGCCTGGAGTGCCACAACGACCGGGTCCCTAAACGGGCAGTTCTTC	NA	TRBJ2-1	NA	TRBV30
CASSSTIRDRGDTQYF	TGCGCCAGCAGCTCCACCATCCGGGACAGAGGAGATACGCAGTATTTT	few	TRBJ2-3	TRBD1	TRBV5-1
CASSHTGTGSNQPQHF	TGTGCCAGCAGCCATACCGGGACAGGGAGCAATCAGCCCCAGCATTTT	few	TRBJ1-5	TRBD1	TRBV7-2
CASSLTSGSHNEQFF	TGTGCCAGCAGCCTTACTAGCGGGAGCCACAATGAGCAGTTCTTC	NA	TRBJ2-1	TRBD2	TRBV7-8
CASSLYSGGSEQYF	TGCGCCAGCAGCTTGTATTCGGGAGGATCCGAGCAGTACTTC	NA	TRBJ2-7	TRBD2	TRBV5-1
CASTRGQGHETQYF	TGTGCCAGCACCAGGGGACAGGGGCACGAGACCCAGTACTTC	NA	TRBJ2-5	TRBD1	TRBV7-9
CASSYSGTVNYEQYF	TGTGCCAGCAGTTACTCCGGGACAGTCAACTACGAGCAGTACTTC	NA	TRBJ2-7	TRBD1	TRBV6-5
CASSKGLAGVETQYF	TGTGCCAGCAGTAAGGGACTAGCGGGAGTGGAGACCCAGTACTTC	few	TRBJ2-5	TRBD2	TRBV9
CASSTPGPRGGYTF	TGTGCCAGCAGTACCCCGGGGCCCCGGGGGGGCTACACCTTC	few	TRBJ1-2	NA	TRBV6-5
CASSTRGPHNEQFF	TGTGCCAGCAGTACACGGGGTCCTCACAATGAGCAGTTCTTC	NA	TRBJ2-1	NA	TRBV6-5
CSVRGATGEDWETQYF	TGCAGCGTTCGTGGGGCGACAGGGGAGGATTGGGAGACCCAGTACTTC	few	TRBJ2-5	TRBD1	TRBV29-1
CAWGTGRVYEQYF	TGTGCCTGGGGTACAGGGCGCGTGTACGAGCAGTACTTC	few	TRBJ2-7	NA	TRBV30
CASSSGTDYEQYF	TGTGCCAGCAGCTCAGGGACAGACTACGAGCAGTACTTC	NA	TRBJ2-7	TRBD1	TRBV7-9
CASSVEGVGISYNEQFF	TGTGCCAGCAGCGTAGAGGGGGTCGGGATCTCCTACAATGAGCAGTTCTTC	NA	TRBJ2-1	NA	TRBV9
CAIRGQGNNQPQHF	TGTGCCATCAGGGGACAGGGGAACAATCAGCCCCAGCATTTT	NA	TRBJ1-5	TRBD1	TRBV10-3
CASRFTGDYGYTF	TGTGCCAGCAGGTTCACAGGGGACTATGGCTACACCTTC	NA	TRBJ1-2	TRBD1	TRBV4-2
CASSETGFTEAFF	TGCGCCAGCAGCGAGACAGGGTTCACTGAAGCTTTCTTT	NA	TRBJ1-1	TRBD1	TRBV5-1
CAWDRVGSPLHF	TGTGCCTGGGACAGGGTAGGCTCACCCCTCCACTTT	NA	TRBJ1-6	TRBD1	TRBV30
CASSSHGGGSGTEAFF	TGTGCCAGCAGCTCCCACGGGGGAGGGTCAGGCACTGAAGCTTTCTTT	NA	TRBJ1-1	NA	TRBV7-2
CASSFPGDTEAFF	TGTGCCAGCAGTTTTCCGGGGGACACTGAAGCTTTCTTT	few	TRBJ1-1	NA	TRBV6-5
CASHPHYGNADTQYF	TGTGCCAGCCACCCGCACTACGGGAACGCAGATACGCAGTATTTT	NA	TRBJ2-3	NA	TRBV6-6
CASSFMGQGINEQYF	TGTGCCAGCAGCTTTATGGGACAGGGGATTAACGAGCAGTACTTC	once	TRBJ2-7	TRBD1	TRBV11-2
CASSFRVGDRVQYF	TGCGCCAGCAGCTTCAGGGTTGGGGATAGGGTTCAGTACTTC	NA	TRBJ2-4	NA	TRBV5-1
CASSSGQDAEAFF	TGTGCCAGCAGCTCCGGACAGGACGCTGAAGCTTTCTTT	NA	TRBJ1-1	TRBD1	TRBV7-2
CGAGRGNQPQHF	TGTGGGGCGGGAAGGGGCAATCAGCCCCAGCATTTT	few	TRBJ1-5	NA	TRBV19